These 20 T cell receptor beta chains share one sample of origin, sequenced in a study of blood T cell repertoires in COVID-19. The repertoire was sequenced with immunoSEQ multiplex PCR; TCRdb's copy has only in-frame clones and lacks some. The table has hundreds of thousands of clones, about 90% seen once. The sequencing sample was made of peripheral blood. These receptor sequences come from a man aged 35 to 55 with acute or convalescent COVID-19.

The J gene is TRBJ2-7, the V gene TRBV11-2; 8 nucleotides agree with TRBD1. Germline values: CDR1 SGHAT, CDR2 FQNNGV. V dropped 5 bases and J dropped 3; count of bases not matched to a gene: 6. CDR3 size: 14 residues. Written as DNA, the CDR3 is TGTGCCAGCAGCCGCCGGGACAGGTTCTACGAGCAGTACTTC. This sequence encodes CASSRRDRFYEQYF.

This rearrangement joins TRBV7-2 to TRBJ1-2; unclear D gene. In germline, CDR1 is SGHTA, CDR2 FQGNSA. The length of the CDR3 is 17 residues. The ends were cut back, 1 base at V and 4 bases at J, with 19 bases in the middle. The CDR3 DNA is TGTGCCAGCAGCTTAGTAGTAGGCAGACTTCGTGTCTATGGCTACACCTTC. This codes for CASSLVVGRLRVYGYTF.

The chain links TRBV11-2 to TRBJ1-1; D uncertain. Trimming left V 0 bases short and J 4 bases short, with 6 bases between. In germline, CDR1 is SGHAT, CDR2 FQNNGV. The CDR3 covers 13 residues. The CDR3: CASSLEAATEAFF. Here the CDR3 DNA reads TGTGCCAGCAGCTTAGAAGCGGCCACTGAAGCTTTCTTT.

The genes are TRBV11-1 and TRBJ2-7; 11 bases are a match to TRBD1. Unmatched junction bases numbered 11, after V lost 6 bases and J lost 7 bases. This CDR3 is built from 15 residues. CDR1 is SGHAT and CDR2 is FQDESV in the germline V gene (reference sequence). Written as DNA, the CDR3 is TGTGCCAGCAGTTTCCTCGGGACAGGGGGTCGGGAGCAGTACTTC. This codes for CASSFLGTGGREQYF.

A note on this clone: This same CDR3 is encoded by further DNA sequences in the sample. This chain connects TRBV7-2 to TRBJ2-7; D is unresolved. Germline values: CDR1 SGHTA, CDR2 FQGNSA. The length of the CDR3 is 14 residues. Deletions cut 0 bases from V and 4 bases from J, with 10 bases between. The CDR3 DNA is TGTGCCAGCAGCTTAGCAGGCGAAGCGTACGAGCAGTACTTC. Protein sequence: CASSLAGEAYEQYF.

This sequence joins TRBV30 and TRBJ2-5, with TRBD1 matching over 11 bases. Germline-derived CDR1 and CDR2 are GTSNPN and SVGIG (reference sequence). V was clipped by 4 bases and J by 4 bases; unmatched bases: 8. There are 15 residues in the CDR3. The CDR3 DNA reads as TGTGCCTGGAACCCCGGGACAGGGGGTCTAGAGACCCAGTACTTC. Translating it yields CAWNPGTGGLETQYF.

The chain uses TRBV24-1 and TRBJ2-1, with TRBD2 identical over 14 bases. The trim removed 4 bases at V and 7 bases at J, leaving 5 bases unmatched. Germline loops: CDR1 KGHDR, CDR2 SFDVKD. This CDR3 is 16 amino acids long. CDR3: CATSDRTSGRMNEQFF. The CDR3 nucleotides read TGTGCCACCAGTGACCGGACTAGCGGGAGGATGAATGAGCAGTTCTTC.

The CDR3: CASSHPGAGRTYEQYF. The CDR3 DNA reads as TGTGCCAGCAGCCACCCCGGGGCGGGAAGGACATACGAGCAGTACTTC. V usage is TRBV4-2 and J usage is TRBJ2-7, with a weak D call TRBD2 (6 bases). Trimming cost V 3 bases and J 4 bases, with 19 bases left between them. Germline assignment: CDR1 LGHNA and CDR2 YNFKEQ. The CDR3 covers 16 residues.

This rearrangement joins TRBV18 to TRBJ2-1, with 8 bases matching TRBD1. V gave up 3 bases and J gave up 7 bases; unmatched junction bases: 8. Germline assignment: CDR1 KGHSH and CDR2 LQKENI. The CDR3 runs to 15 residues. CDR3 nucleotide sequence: TGTGCCAGCTCACCCCCCCGGACAGGGCGAAATGAGCAGTTCTTC. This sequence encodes CASSPPRTGRNEQFF.

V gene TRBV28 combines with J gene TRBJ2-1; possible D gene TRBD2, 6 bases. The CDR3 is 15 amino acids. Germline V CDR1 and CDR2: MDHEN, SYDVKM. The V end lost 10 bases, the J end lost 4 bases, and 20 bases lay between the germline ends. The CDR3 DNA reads TGTGCCACCAACGTTGTCGGGAGCACGTACAATGAGCAGTTCTTC. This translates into CATNVVGSTYNEQFF.

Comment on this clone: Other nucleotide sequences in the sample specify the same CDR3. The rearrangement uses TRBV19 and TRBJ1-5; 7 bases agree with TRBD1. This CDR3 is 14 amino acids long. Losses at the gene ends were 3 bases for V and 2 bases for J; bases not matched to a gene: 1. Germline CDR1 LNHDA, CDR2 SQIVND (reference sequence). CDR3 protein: CASSITGGNQPQHF. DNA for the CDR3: TGTGCCAGTAGTATTACAGGGGGCAATCAGCCCCAGCATTTT.

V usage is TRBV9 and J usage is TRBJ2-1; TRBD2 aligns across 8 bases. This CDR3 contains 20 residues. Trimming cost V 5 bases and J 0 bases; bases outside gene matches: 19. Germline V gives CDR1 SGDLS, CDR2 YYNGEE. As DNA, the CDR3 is TGTGCCAGCAGTGAGCCTACGGGGGGGAGGGACTTCCACTCCTACAATGAGCAGTTCTTC. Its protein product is CASSEPTGGRDFHSYNEQFF.

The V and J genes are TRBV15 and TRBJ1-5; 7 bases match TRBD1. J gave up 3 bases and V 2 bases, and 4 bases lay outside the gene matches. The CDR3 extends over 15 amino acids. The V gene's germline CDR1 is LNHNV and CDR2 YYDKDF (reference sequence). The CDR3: CATSRTGASNQPQHF. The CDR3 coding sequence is TGTGCCACCAGCAGAACAGGGGCATCCAATCAGCCCCAGCATTTT. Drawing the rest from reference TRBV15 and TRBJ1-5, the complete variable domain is DAMVIQNPRYQVTQFGKPVTLSCSQTLNHNVMYWYQQKSSQAPKLLFHYYDKDFNNEADTPDNFQSRRPNTSFCFLDIRSPGLGDTAMYLCATSRTGASNQPQHFGDGTRLSIL.

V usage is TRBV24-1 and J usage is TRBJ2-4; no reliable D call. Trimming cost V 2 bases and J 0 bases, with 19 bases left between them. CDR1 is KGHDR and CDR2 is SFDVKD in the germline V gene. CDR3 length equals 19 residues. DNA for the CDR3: TGTGCCACCAGTGATTGGGCTAAGGCAATCCACCTAGCCAAAAACATTCAGTACTTC. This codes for CATSDWAKAIHLAKNIQYF.

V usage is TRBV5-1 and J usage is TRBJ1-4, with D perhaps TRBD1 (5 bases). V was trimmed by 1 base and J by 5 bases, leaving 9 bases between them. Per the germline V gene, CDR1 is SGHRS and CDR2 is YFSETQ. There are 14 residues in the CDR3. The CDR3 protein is CASSLQGQNEKLFF. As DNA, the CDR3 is TGCGCCAGCAGCTTGCAGGGCCAGAATGAAAAACTGTTTTTT. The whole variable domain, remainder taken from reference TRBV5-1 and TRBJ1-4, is KAGVTQTPRYLIKTRGQQVTLSCSPISGHRSVSWYQQTPGQGLQFLFEYFSETQRNKGNFPGRFSGRQFSNSRSEMNVSTLELGDSALYLCASSLQGQNEKLFFGSGTQLSVL.

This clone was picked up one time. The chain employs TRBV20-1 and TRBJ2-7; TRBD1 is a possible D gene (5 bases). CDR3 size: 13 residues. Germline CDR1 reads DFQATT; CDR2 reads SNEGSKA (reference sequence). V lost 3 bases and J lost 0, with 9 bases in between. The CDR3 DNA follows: TGCAGTGCTAGTGCACAGGTCTCCTACGAGCAGTACTTC. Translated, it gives CSASAQVSYEQYF.

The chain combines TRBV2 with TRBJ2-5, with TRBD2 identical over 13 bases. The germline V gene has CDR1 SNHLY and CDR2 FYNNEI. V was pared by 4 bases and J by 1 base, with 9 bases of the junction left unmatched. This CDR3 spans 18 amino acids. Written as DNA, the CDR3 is TGTGCCAGCAGTGTACCGGGACTAGCGGGATACACCCAAGAGACCCAGTACTTC. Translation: CASSVPGLAGYTQETQYF.

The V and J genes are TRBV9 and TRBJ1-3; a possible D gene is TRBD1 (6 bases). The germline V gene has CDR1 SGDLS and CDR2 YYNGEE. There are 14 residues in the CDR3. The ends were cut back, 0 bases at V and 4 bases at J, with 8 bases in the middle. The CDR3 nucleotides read TGTGCCAGCAGCGTAGACAGGGCCGGAAACACCATATATTTT. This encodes CASSVDRAGNTIYF.

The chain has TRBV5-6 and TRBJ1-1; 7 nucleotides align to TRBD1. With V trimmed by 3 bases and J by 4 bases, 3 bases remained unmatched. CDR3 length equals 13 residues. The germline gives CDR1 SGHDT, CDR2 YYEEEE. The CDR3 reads CASSSTGFTEAFF. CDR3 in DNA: TGTGCCAGCAGCTCGACAGGGTTCACTGAAGCTTTCTTT.

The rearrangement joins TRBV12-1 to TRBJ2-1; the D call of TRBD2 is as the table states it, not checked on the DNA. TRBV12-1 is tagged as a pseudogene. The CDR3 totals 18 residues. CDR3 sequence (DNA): TGTGCCAGCAGCGAAAGGACTAGCGGGAGGGCTTATGACAATGAGCAGTTCTTC. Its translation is CASSERTSGRAYDNEQFF.